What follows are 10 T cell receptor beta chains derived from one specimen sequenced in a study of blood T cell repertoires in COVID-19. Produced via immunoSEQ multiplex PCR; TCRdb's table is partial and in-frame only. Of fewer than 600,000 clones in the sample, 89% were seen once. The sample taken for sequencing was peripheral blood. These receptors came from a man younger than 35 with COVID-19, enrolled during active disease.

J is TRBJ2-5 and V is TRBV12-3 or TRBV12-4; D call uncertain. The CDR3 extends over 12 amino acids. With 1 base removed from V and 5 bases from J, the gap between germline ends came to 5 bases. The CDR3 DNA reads TGTGCCAGCAGTTTAGTGGGCGAGACCCAGTACTTC. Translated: CASSLVGETQYF.

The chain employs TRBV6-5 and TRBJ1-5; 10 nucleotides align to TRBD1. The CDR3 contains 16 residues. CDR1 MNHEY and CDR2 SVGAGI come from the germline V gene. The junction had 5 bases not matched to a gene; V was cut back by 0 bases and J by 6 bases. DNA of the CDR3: TGTGCCAGCAGTTACTCGGGGGACAGGGGAGCTCAGCCCCAGCATTTT. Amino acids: CASSYSGDRGAQPQHF.

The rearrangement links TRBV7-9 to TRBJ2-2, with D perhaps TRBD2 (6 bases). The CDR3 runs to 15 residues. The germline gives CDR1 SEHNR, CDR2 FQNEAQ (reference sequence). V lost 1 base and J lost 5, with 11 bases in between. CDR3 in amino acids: CASSLVSGGTGELFF. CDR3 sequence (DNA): TGTGCCAGCAGCTTAGTCTCTGGGGGGACCGGGGAGCTGTTTTTT.

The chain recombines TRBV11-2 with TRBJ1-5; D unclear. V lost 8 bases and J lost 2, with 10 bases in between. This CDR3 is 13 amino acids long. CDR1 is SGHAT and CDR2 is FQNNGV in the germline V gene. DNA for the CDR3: TGTGCCAGCGGCTCCGGGGGCAATCAGCCCCAGCATTTT. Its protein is CASGSGGNQPQHF.

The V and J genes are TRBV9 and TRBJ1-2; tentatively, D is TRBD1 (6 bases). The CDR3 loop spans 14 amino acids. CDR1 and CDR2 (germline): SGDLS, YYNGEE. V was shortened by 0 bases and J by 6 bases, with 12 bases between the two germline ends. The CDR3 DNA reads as TGTGCCAGCAGCGTAGACGGGGGGGCGGATGGCTACACCTTC. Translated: CASSVDGGADGYTF.

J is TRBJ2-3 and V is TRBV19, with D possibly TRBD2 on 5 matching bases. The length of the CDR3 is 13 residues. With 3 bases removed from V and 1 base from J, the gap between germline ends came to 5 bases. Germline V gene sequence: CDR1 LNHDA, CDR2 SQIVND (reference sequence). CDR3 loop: CASSIGGTDTQYF. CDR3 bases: TGTGCCAGTAGTATCGGGGGCACAGATACGCAGTATTTT.

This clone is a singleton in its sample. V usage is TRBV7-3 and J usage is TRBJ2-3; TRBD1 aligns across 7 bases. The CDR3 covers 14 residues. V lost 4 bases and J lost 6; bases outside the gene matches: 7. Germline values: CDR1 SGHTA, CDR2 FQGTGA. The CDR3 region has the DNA TGTGCCAGCAGCTCGACAGGGATGTTGGATACGCAGTATTTT. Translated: CASSSTGMLDTQYF.

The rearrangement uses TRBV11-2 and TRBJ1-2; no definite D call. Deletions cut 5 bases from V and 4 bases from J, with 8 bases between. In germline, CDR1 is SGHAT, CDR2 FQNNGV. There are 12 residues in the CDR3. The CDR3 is CASSHAGYGYTF. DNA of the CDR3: TGTGCCAGCAGCCATGCGGGCTATGGCTACACCTTC.

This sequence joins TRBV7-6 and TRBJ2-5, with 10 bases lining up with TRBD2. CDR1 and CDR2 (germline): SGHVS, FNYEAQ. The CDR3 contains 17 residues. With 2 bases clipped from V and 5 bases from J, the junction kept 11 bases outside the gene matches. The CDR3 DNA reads TGTGCCAGCAGCTTATCCCTAAAGCGGGAGGGCCGGGAGACCCAGTACTTC. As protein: CASSLSLKREGRETQYF.

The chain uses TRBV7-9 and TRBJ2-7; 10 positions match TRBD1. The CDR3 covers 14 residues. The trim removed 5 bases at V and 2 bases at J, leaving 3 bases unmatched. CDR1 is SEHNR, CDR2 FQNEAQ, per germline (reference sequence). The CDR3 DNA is TGTGCCAGCAGCGACGGGACAGGGGCCTACGAGCAGTACTTC. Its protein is CASSDGTGAYEQYF.